Listed below are T cell receptor beta chains from one sample, sequenced in a study of control samples from healthy donors and cancer patients. The assay was immunoSEQ multiplex PCR, and TCRdb's table has in-frame clones only and misses some. The sample consists of approximately 53,000 clones, more than 85% of them appearing once. Sequences were obtained from PBMCs. All receptors come from a man younger than 45 with colorectal cancer. Each CDR3 is given with its conserved first and last residue. The D gene is left open where the match is weak. Clone size is given for some rows only: seen once, a few or many times, or a class if the clone is expanded.

v_gene	len	abundance	d_gene	j_gene	CDR3aa	CDR3nt
TRBV5-4	14	once	-	TRBJ2-7	CASSSLDTSDEQYF	TGTGCCAGCAGCTCCCTAGACACCTCCGACGAGCAGTACTTC
TRBV6-2/TRBV6-3	16	-	TRBD1	TRBJ2-4	CASSAGTALAKNIQYF	TGTGCCAGCAGCGCCGGGACAGCCCTAGCCAAAAACATTCAGTACTTC
TRBV3-1/TRBV3-2	15	once	-	TRBJ2-7	CASSHAIRGTYEQYF	TGTGCCAGCAGCCATGCTATTAGGGGGACCTACGAGCAGTACTTC
TRBV6-1	16	-	-	TRBJ2-3	CASSEGHVGGGYTQYF	TGTGCCAGCAGTGAGGGTCATGTGGGGGGCGGGTATACGCAGTATTTT
TRBV5-1	15	-	TRBD1	TRBJ1-2	CASSLQGDFPYGYTF	TGCGCCAGCAGCTTACAGGGGGACTTTCCATATGGCTACACCTTC
TRBV5-5	16	-	-	TRBJ1-1	CASRDRQLLMNTEAFF	TGTGCCAGCAGGGACAGACAACTTCTTATGAACACTGAAGCTTTCTTT
TRBV7-2	13	-	-	TRBJ1-1	CASSLGPFTEAFF	TGTGCCAGCAGCTTGGGACCCTTCACTGAAGCTTTCTTT
TRBV5-1	16	-	-	TRBJ2-7	CASSFVGQTNFYEQYF	TGCGCCAGCAGCTTTGTCGGACAGACGAATTTCTACGAGCAGTACTTC
TRBV6-5	14	-	-	TRBJ1-4	CASSRLGTNEKLFF	TGTGCCAGCAGTCGACTAGGAACTAATGAAAAACTGTTTTTT
TRBV25-1	15	-	-	TRBJ1-3	CASSDTRGSGNTIYF	TGTGCCAGCAGTGATACGAGGGGCTCTGGAAACACCATATATTTT
TRBV6-6	13	-	-	TRBJ1-2	CASSHSSQDGYTF	TGTGCCAGCAGCCACTCATCTCAGGATGGCTACACCTTC
TRBV7-6	17	-	-	TRBJ2-2	CASSLHRDTPYTGELFF	TGTGCCAGCAGCTTACACCGGGACACCCCTTACACCGGGGAGCTGTTTTTT
TRBV5-1	15	-	TRBD2	TRBJ2-7	CASSPRASGPYEQYF	TGCGCCAGCAGCCCCCGGGCTAGCGGGCCCTACGAGCAGTACTTC
TRBV18	13	-	-	TRBJ1-4	CASSPAADEKLFF	TGTGCCAGCTCACCCGCTGCGGATGAAAAACTGTTTTTT
TRBV9	17	-	TRBD1	TRBJ2-2	CASSVARGQGNTGELFF	TGTGCCAGCAGCGTAGCACGAGGACAGGGGAACACCGGGGAGCTGTTTTTT
TRBV7-2	16	-	-	TRBJ1-2	CASSPGLESLTIGYTF	TGTGCCAGCAGCCCGGGACTGGAAAGCCTTACGATCGGCTACACCTTC
TRBV3-1/TRBV3-2	15	-	TRBD1	TRBJ1-3	CASSPIPGGGNTIYF	TGTGCCAGCAGCCCGATTCCAGGGGGCGGAAACACCATATATTTT
TRBV4-1	19	-	TRBD1	TRBJ1-6	CASSQVRDRGPWGDSPLHF	TGCGCCAGCAGCCAAGTAAGGGACAGGGGACCGTGGGGGGATTCACCCCTCCACTTT
TRBV6-5	14	-	-	TRBJ1-1	CATSGAGMNTEAFF	TGTGCCACTAGTGGGGCAGGGATGAACACTGAAGCTTTCTTT
TRBV7-2	17	-	-	TRBJ2-7	CASSLTRAWAQAYEQYF	TGTGCCAGCAGCCTGACCCGGGCCTGGGCGCAAGCCTACGAGCAGTACTTC
TRBV12-3/TRBV12-4	13	-	-	TRBJ1-6	CASSREGGSPLHF	TGTGCCAGCAGCCGGGAGGGAGGTTCACCCCTCCACTTT
TRBV15	16	-	TRBD1	TRBJ1-6	CATSRFSSYGDRPLHF	TGTGCCACCAGCAGGTTTTCGAGTTACGGGGACAGGCCCCTCCACTTT
TRBV7-2	14	few	-	TRBJ2-5	CASSSTVSQETQYF	TGTGCCAGCAGCTCGACAGTATCCCAAGAGACCCAGTACTTC
TRBV11-2	15	-	TRBD1	TRBJ2-7	CASNLNRGWSYEQYF	TGTGCCAGCAACCTCAACAGGGGATGGTCCTACGAGCAGTACTTC
TRBV15	15	once	TRBD1	TRBJ1-1	CAFRDRGGGNTEAFF	TGTGCCTTCCGGGACAGGGGCGGGGGGAACACTGAAGCTTTCTTT
TRBV7-9	15	-	-	TRBJ1-6	CASSLASIGFPPLHF	TGTGCCAGCAGCTTAGCATCTATAGGGTTCCCACCCCTCCACTTT
TRBV6-1	17	-	TRBD2	TRBJ2-3	CASSEGIAGAHTDTQYF	TGTGCCAGCAGTGAGGGAATAGCGGGGGCCCACACAGATACGCAGTATTTT
TRBV6-2/TRBV6-3	15	-	TRBD1	TRBJ1-5	CASSLGTGDTWPQHF	TGTGCCAGCAGTTTAGGGACAGGAGACACATGGCCCCAGCATTTT
TRBV19	11	-	TRBD2	TRBJ2-1	CASSVGTRPFF	TGTGCCAGTAGCGTCGGGACTAGGCCCTTCTTC
TRBV29-1	14	-	TRBD1	TRBJ2-1	CSVEFGQGISEQFF	TGCAGCGTTGAATTCGGACAGGGGATCAGTGAGCAGTTCTTC
TRBV7-9	14	-	-	TRBJ1-1	CASSLHGQNTEAFF	TGTGCCAGCAGCTTGCACGGACAGAACACTGAAGCTTTCTTT
TRBV19	14	-	-	TRBJ1-3	CASRARDSGNTIYF	TGTGCCAGTAGAGCACGGGACTCTGGAAACACCATATATTTT